These T cell receptor beta chains were read from a single sample in a study of T-cell reconstitution after alpha-beta-depleted transplantation in children. TCRdb independently ran MiXCR on the PCR reads; one entry per CDR3 protein. The sample lists about 1,000,000 distinct CDR3 sequences; about 30% were seen once. The input for sequencing was PBMCs, mostly from graft donor cells, taken 360 days after TCRalphabeta/CD19-depleted stem cell transplant. Receptors were obtained from a boy younger than two who had a stem cell transplant for SCID, so the T cells may come from the graft donor. Each CDR3 is given with its conserved first and last residue. The order of the fields is D gene, V gene, J gene, clone size, CDR3 length, CDR3 protein, CDR3 DNA. The D gene is left open where the match is weak. Clone size, where shown, is once, few, many, or a class for clones that have expanded.

>TRBD1|TRBV5-1|TRBJ2-3|.|15
CASSTGQGGTDTQYF
TGCGCCAGCAGCACGGGACAGGGGGGAACAGATACGCAGTATTTT
>.|TRBV2|TRBJ1-2|.|12
CASTGGLYGYTF
TGTGCCAGCACGGGGGGCCTCTATGGCTACACCTTC
>.|TRBV12-3/TRBV12-4|TRBJ2-6|few|18
CASSLIFQGLRGANVLTF
TGTGCCAGCAGTTTAATTTTCCAGGGATTGCGGGGGGCCAACGTCCTGACTTTC
>.|TRBV20-1|TRBJ2-3|.|14
CSAATRRTPDTQYF
TGCAGTGCCGCGACTAGAAGGACCCCAGATACGCAGTATTTT
>.|TRBV3-1|TRBJ2-7|.|15
CASSQDTGFGYEQYF
TGTGCCAGCAGCCAAGATACGGGGTTCGGCTACGAGCAGTACTTC
>.|TRBV28|TRBJ1-5|few|14
CASSSSGASQPQHF
TGTGCCAGCAGTTCCTCCGGGGCGAGTCAGCCCCAGCATTTT
>TRBD1|TRBV28|TRBJ2-7|.|15
CASSHQQGARYEQYF
TGTGCCAGCAGTCACCAACAGGGGGCCAGATACGAGCAGTACTTC
>TRBD2|TRBV4-2|TRBJ2-1|few|16
CASSQGTSGGHDEQFF
TGTGCCAGCAGCCAGGGAACTAGCGGGGGGCATGATGAGCAGTTCTTC
>.|TRBV19|TRBJ1-5|few|16
CASSLSGWGSNQPQHF
TGTGCCAGTAGTTTGTCAGGGTGGGGCAGCAATCAGCCCCAGCATTTT
>.|TRBV12-3/TRBV12-4|TRBJ1-6|.|15
CASSKDSGYNSPLHF
TGTGCCAGCAGTAAGGACAGTGGGTATAATTCACCCCTCCACTTT
>.|TRBV5-5|TRBJ1-5|.|16
CASSPTSGNSNQPQHF
TGTGCCAGCAGCCCCACCTCGGGGAATAGCAATCAGCCCCAGCATTTT
>TRBD1|TRBV19|TRBJ1-1|few|13
CASYRGPNTEAFF
TGTGCCAGCTACAGGGGGCCGAACACTGAAGCTTTCTTT
>TRBD1|TRBV18|TRBJ2-5|few|14
CASSPGQAIQTQYF
TGTGCCAGCTCACCGGGACAGGCCATACAGACCCAGTACTTC
>.|TRBV25-1|TRBJ1-2|.|15
CASSPTGQSDYGYTF
TGTGCCAGCAGCCCCACAGGACAGAGTGACTATGGCTACACCTTC
>.|TRBV29-1|TRBJ2-6|few|13
CSVDERGANVLTF
TGCAGCGTTGATGAAAGGGGGGCCAACGTCCTGACTTTC
>.|TRBV20-1|TRBJ2-3|few|15
CSARESGRGTDTQYF
TGCAGTGCTAGAGAGTCGGGAAGGGGCACAGATACGCAGTATTTT
>.|TRBV7-7|TRBJ2-3|.|19
CASSPSSHRSSLSLDTQYF
TGTGCCAGCAGCCCCTCATCCCACCGTTCGTCACTATCTTTGGATACGCAGTATTTT
>.|TRBV20-1|TRBJ1-4|few|13
CSCTGSTNEKLFF
TGCAGCTGTACAGGGTCAACTAATGAAAAACTGTTTTTT
>.|TRBV12-3/TRBV12-4|TRBJ2-7|many|14
CASSLIRPPYEQYF
TGTGCCAGCAGTTTAATCAGGCCTCCCTACGAGCAGTACTTC
>TRBD2|TRBV6-5|TRBJ2-7|.|13
CASSYSTSGEQYF
TGTGCCAGCAGTTACTCGACTAGCGGGGAGCAGTACTTC
>.|TRBV20-1|TRBJ2-4|.|11
CSARGLLAQYF
TGCAGTGCTAGAGGGTTACTAGCTCAGTACTTC
>.|TRBV19|TRBJ2-7|few|14
CASSITGVYYEQYF
TGTGCCAGTAGTATAACGGGAGTATACTACGAGCAGTACTTC
>TRBD2|TRBV5-1|TRBJ2-7|few|14
CASSSRLASGEQYF
TGCGCCAGCAGCTCACGACTAGCCAGCGGCGAGCAGTACTTC
>.|TRBV7-3|TRBJ2-1|many|13
CASSWDRYNEQFF
TGTGCCAGCAGCTGGGACCGCTACAATGAGCAGTTCTTC
>.|TRBV14|TRBJ1-1|.|18
CASSFFRPGLNMNTEAFF
TGTGCCAGCAGCTTTTTTAGGCCGGGCCTCAACATGAACACTGAAGCTTTCTTT
>.|TRBV5-1|TRBJ2-2|.|15
CASRSSGANTGELFF
TGCGCCAGCAGGAGTTCCGGGGCGAACACCGGGGAGCTGTTTTTT
>TRBD1|TRBV27|TRBJ2-1|few|16
CASSFTGGVSYNEQFF
TGTGCCAGCAGTTTCACAGGGGGCGTATCCTACAATGAGCAGTTCTTC
>.|TRBV25-1|TRBJ2-5|.|15
CASSYPPGTKETQYF
TGTGCCAGCAGTTACCCTCCCGGGACAAAAGAGACCCAGTACTTC
>.|TRBV30|TRBJ1-4|.|14
CAWSLRREGEKLFF
TGTGCCTGGAGCTTGAGAAGGGAAGGTGAAAAACTGTTTTTT
>.|TRBV2|TRBJ2-7|.|13
CASSNPVNYEQYF
TGTGCCAGCAGTAATCCGGTTAACTACGAGCAGTACTTC
>TRBD1|TRBV4-2|TRBJ1-1|few|17
CASSQVGQGILNTEAFF
TGTGCCAGCAGCCAAGTTGGACAGGGGATCTTGAACACTGAAGCTTTCTTT
>.|TRBV24-1|TRBJ1-2|.|15
CATSDSAGPEGGYTF
TGTGCCACCAGTGATTCTGCAGGCCCCGAGGGGGGCTACACCTTC
>.|TRBV3-1|TRBJ2-5|.|13
CATSQDRWKTQYF
TGTGCCACCAGCCAAGACCGTTGGAAGACCCAGTACTTC
>TRBD2|TRBV20-1|TRBJ2-7|.|14
CSARDGTRGYEQYF
TGCAGTGCTAGAGACGGGACTAGAGGATACGAGCAGTACTTC
>.|TRBV27|TRBJ1-5|few|15
CASRPGPGGNQPQHF
TGTGCCAGCAGGCCCGGGCCTGGGGGCAATCAGCCCCAGCATTTT
>TRBD1|TRBV20-1|TRBJ2-7|.|14
CSARQGVAPYEQYF
TGCAGTGCTCGACAGGGGGTAGCTCCCTACGAGCAGTACTTC
>.|TRBV4-1|TRBJ1-5|.|16
CASSQGERSSNQPQHF
TGCGCCAGCAGCCAAGGGGAACGCAGTAGCAATCAGCCCCAGCATTTT
>.|TRBV28|TRBJ2-5|few|14
CASSSNDREETQYF
TGTGCCAGCAGTTCTAACGACAGAGAAGAGACCCAGTACTTC
>TRBD2|TRBV7-2|TRBJ2-7|.|15
CASSRTSGWSYEQYF
TGTGCCAGCAGCAGGACTAGCGGATGGTCCTACGAGCAGTACTTC
>TRBD2|TRBV7-2|TRBJ2-1|few|18
CASSLGLAGGWDYNEQFF
TGTGCCAGCAGCTTAGGGCTAGCGGGGGGATGGGACTACAATGAGCAGTTCTTC
>TRBD1|TRBV5-1|TRBJ2-7|few|15
CASSPGQGVTYEQYF
TGCGCCAGCAGCCCTGGACAGGGTGTTACCTACGAGCAGTACTTC
>.|TRBV6-2/TRBV6-3|TRBJ1-2|.|11
CASGRAYGYTF
TGTGCCAGCGGGCGGGCCTATGGCTACACCTTC
>.|TRBV15|TRBJ2-4|few|14
CATSRDRAQYIQYF
TGTGCCACCAGCAGAGACAGGGCCCAGTACATTCAGTACTTC
>.|TRBV5-1|TRBJ1-2|.|17
CASSPKSQATTSYGYTF
TGCGCCAGCAGCCCCAAATCCCAGGCCACAACATCTTATGGCTACACCTTC